The subject of this entry is one TCR beta chain. The antigen it recognizes is unknown. No much larger clone is present one base from it, and per-base qualities are unavailable. The data were taken from a study of T cells in localized non-small cell lung cancer (dated by TCRdb to 2019 to 2021). General notes on the study: Comparing tumors with uninvolved tumor-adjacent lungs, the study looked at the T cell repertoires of a few hundred patients with early-stage NSCLC. The cohort comprised 236 treatment-naïve NSCLC patients with resected, localized lung tumors. NSCLC patients had a mean age of around 66 years, and 129 were male and more than 90 female. Results and caveats for the whole study, not just this receptor: Higher blood T cell density associated with longer overall survival, while higher adjacent-lung clonality associated with shorter survival. Because multi-region tumor sequencing was not performed, intratumor heterogeneity could not be ruled out. Uninvolved tumor-adjacent lung showed the highest T cell clonality, higher than tumor, which suggests more focused antigenic responses in the adjacent lung. Since the design was exploratory, TCR variables were selected using unadjusted p-values with no false-discovery rate correction. A median of approximately 62 of the top 100 tumor clones turned up in the paired uninvolved adjacent lung, and 28 of those clones also ranked among the top 100 of that same adjacent lung.

At diagnosis, tumor, uninvolved tumor-adjacent lung and peripheral blood were collected and then preserved as a mix of FFPE and fresh-frozen material. For TCR repertoire profiling, blood samples were analyzed as peripheral blood mononuclear cells. TCR beta CDR3 regions were sequenced from DNA using the immunoSEQ Assay. The authors processed their data as follows. T cell density was computed as TCR beta template counts normalized to usable DNA estimated by amplifying housekeeping genes. Richness was estimated using the preseqR package, with extrapolation to 400,000 templates for PBMC samples and to 120,000 templates for tissue samples. Clonality was defined by subtracting Pielou's evenness from one. Tissue-enriched TCRs were identified through differential abundance testing performed on productive amino-acid clonotypes, with a minimum total count of 5 and an alpha of 0.1. The Jaccard Index and the Morisita Overlap Index were used to quantify repertoire overlap between compartments. GLIPH clustered TCR beta CDR3s with public tetramer-defined viral CDR3s; viral motifs required at least three viral sequences plus V-gene enrichment. Entries here come from immuneACCESS through TCRdb and include only in-frame sequences with V and J called. Some clones fail to appear in such tables; in the studies checked, an unresolved V gene covers under half of the shortfall, and the cause of the remainder is unknown. Clonal size and the V and J genes are those of that table, whereas D and trimming came from the DNA. The sample profile shows about 72,000 clones; around four fifths of them were found once. Of the sample, roughly 14% falls within the top ten clones.

The CDR1 and CDR2 encoded by the germline V gene are SGHNT and YENEEA. Trimmed from V: 6 bases; trimmed from J: 5 bases; junction bases lacking a gene match: 5. Reading from cysteine to phenylalanine, the CDR3 counts 14 amino acids. The CDR3 DNA has 42 bases and is translated from base 1. The chain uses TRBV11-3 and TRBJ1-1, with 11 bases in between that match TRBD1. This clonotype was sampled from a female donor at least 60 years old with stage I lung adenocarcinoma. The sample consisted of peripheral blood, taken before any cancer treatment. The DNA is TGTGCCAGCAGAGCCGGGACAGGGGGGACTGAAGCTTTCTTT. It specifies CASRAGTGGTEAFF.